The entry below gives a single T cell receptor (beta chain) sequence along with its context. This sample stems from a study of blood T cells in healthy people across ages. Primed by a sample-barcoded 5' primer and a J-beta primer mix, a second PCR proceeded for about 7 to 11 cycles. Every cDNA was tagged by a template-switch adaptor with 12 random nucleotides. TCRdb fed the 5' RACE reads into MiXCR, producing one record per CDR3 protein. This table holds 920,000 or so distinct CDR3 sequences, more than 35% found once. Total RNA amounts of at least 5.5 micrograms were extracted per sample. Sequences were obtained from blood. This clonotype was sampled from a woman aged 55-70 years in good health.

CDR3: CASSTTTASYNEQYF. CDR3 bases: TGTGCCAGCAGTACCACGACAGCTTCCTACAATGAGCAGTACTTC. The chain uses TRBV2 and TRBJ2-1; TRBD1 might be the D (5 bases). The J call may be faulty, since TRBJ2-7 better matches the DNA end. The germline V gene encodes CDR1 SNHLY and CDR2 FYNNEI. This CDR3 has 15 residues.